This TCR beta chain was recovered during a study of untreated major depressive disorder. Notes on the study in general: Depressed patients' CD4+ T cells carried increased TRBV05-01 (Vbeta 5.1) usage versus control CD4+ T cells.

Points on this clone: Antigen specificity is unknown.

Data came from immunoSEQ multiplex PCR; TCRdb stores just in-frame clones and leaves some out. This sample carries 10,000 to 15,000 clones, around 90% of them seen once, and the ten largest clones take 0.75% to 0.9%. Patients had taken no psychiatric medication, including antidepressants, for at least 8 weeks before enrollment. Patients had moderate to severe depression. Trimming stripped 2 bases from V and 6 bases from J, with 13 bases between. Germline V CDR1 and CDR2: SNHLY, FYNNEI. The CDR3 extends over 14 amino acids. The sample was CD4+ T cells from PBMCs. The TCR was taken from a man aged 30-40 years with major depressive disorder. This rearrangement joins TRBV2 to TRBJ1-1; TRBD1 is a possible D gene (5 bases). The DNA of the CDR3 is TGTGCCAGCAGTGAATACGGGAAGGGGTCTGAAGCTTTCTTT. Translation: CASSEYGKGSEAFF.